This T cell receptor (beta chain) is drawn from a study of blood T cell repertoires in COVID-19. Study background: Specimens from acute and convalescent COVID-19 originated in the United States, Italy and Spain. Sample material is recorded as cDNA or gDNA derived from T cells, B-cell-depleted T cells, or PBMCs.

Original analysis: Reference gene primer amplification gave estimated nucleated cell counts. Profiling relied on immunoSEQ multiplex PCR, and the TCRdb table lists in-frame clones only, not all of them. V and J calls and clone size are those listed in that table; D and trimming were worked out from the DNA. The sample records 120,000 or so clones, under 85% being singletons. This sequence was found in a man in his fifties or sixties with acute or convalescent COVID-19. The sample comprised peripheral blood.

The chain's CDR3 is CATSTGQGLAGGHEQYF. The CDR3 coding sequence is TGTGCCACCAGCACAGGCCAGGGACTAGCGGGAGGTCACGAGCAGTACTTC. The V and J genes are TRBV15 and TRBJ2-7, with 15 bases identical to TRBD2. The V and J ends lost 4 bases and 5 bases, in that order; junction bases with no gene match: 9. In germline, CDR1 is LNHNV, CDR2 YYDKDF (reference sequence). CDR3 size: 17 residues.